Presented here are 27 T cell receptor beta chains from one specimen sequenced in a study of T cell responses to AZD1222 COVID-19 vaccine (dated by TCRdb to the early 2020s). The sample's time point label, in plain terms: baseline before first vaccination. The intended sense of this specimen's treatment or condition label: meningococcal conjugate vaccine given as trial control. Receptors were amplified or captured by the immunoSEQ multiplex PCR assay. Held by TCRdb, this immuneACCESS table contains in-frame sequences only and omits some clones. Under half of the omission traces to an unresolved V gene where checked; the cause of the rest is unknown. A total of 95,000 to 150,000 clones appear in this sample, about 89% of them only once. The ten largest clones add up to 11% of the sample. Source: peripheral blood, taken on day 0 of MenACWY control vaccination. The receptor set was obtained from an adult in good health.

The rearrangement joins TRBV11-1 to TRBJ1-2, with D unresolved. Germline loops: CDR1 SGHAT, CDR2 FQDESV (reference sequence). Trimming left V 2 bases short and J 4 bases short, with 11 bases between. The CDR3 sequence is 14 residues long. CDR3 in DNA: TGTGCCAGCAGCTTAAGTCCGACCGGCTATGGCTACACCTTC. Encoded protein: CASSLSPTGYGYTF. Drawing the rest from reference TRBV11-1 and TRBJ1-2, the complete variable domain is EAEVAQSPRYKITEKSQAVAFWCDPISGHATLYWYRQILGQGPELLVQFQDESVVDDSQLPKDRFSAERLKGVDSTLKIQPAELGDSAMYLCASSLSPTGYGYTFGSGTRLTVV.

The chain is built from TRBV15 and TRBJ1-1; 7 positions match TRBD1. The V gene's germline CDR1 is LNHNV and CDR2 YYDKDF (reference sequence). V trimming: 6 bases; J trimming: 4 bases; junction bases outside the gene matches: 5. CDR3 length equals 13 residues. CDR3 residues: CATRDRETTEAFF. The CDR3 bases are TGTGCCACCAGAGACAGGGAGACCACTGAAGCTTTCTTT. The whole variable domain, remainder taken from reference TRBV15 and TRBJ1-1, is DAMVIQNPRYQVTQFGKPVTLSCSQTLNHNVMYWYQQKSSQAPKLLFHYYDKDFNNEADTPDNFQSRRPNTSFCFLDIRSPGLGDTAMYLCATRDRETTEAFFGQGTRLTVV.

The CDR3 loop is CASRKDQGGHTQYF. The CDR3 DNA reads as TGTGCCAGCAGAAAAGACCAGGGGGGGCATACGCAGTATTTT. The V and J genes are TRBV2 and TRBJ2-3; D might be TRBD1 or TRBD2, each matching 7 bases. The germline gives CDR1 SNHLY, CDR2 FYNNEI. The V end was cut by 6 bases, the J end by 7 bases, with 17 bases between. The CDR3 length is 14 residues.

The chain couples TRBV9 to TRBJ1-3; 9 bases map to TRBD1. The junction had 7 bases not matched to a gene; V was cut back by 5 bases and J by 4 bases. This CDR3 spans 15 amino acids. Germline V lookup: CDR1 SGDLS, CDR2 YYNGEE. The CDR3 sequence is CASSVQGAGGNTIYF. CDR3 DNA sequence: TGTGCCAGCAGTGTACAGGGGGCTGGGGGAAACACCATATATTTT.

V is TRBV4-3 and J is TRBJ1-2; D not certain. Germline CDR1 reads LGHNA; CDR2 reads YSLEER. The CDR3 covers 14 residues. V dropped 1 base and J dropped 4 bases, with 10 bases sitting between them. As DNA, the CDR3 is TGCGCCAGCAGCCAAGTTCCTATCCCCTATGGCTACACCTTC. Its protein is CASSQVPIPYGYTF.

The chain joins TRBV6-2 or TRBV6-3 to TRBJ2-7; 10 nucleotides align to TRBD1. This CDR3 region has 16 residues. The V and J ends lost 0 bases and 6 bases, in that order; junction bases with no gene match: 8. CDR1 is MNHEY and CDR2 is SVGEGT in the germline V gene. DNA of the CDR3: TGTGCCAGCAGTTACTCGACAGGGGGCGATTTCGGCGAGCAGTACTTC. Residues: CASSYSTGGDFGEQYF.

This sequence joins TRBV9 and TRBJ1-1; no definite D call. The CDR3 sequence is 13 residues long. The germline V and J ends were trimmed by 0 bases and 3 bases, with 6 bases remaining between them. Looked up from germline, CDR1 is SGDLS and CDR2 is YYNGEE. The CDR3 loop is CASSVVGDTEAFF. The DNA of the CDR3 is TGTGCCAGCAGCGTAGTGGGCGACACTGAAGCTTTCTTT. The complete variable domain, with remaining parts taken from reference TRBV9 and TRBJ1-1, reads DSGVTQTPKHLITATGQRVTLRCSPRSGDLSVYWYQQSLDQGLQFLIQYYNGEERAKGNILERFSAQQFPDLHSELNLSSLELGDSALYFCASSVVGDTEAFFGQGTRLTVV.

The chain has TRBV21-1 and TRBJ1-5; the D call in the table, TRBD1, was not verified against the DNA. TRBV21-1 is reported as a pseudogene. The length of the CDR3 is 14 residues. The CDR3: CASSTTDSNQPQHF. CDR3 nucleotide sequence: TGTGCCAGCAGCACTACAGATAGCAATCAGCCCCAGCATTTT.

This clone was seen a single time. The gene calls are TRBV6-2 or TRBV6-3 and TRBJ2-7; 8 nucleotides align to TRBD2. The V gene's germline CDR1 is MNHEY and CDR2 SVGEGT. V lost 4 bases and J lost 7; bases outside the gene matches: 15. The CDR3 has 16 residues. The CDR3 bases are TGTGCCAGCAGTTCACTTAGCGGGACATACTACGTGGAGCAGTACTTC. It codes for CASSSLSGTYYVEQYF.

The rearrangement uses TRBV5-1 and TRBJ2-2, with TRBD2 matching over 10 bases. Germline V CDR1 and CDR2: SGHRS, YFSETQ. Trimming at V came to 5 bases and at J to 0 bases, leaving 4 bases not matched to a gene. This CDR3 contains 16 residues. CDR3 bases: TGCGCCAGCAGTGGTAGCGGGAGGACGAACACCGGGGAGCTGTTTTTT. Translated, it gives CASSGSGRTNTGELFF.

The CDR3 loop reads CAISDNTYYGYTF. The CDR3 nucleotides are TGTGCCATCAGTGATAACACCTACTATGGCTACACCTTC. The J gene is TRBJ1-2, the V gene TRBV10-3; D call uncertain. This CDR3 is built from 13 residues. The V and J ends lost 3 bases and 3 bases respectively, with 8 bases between them. Germline assignment: CDR1 ENHRY and CDR2 SYGVKD.

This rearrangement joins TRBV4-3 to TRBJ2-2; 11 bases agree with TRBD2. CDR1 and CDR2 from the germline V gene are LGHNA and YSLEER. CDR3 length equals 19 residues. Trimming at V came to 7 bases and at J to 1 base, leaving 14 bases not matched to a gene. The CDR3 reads CASTLLSPGLAVNTGELFF. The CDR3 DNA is TGCGCCAGCACACTACTATCCCCGGGACTAGCGGTGAACACCGGGGAGCTGTTTTTT.

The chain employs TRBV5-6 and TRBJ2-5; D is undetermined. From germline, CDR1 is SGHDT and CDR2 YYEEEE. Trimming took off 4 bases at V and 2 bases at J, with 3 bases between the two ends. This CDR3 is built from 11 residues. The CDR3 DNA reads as TGTGCCAGCAGCGGACAAGAGACCCAGTACTTC. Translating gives CASSGQETQYF.

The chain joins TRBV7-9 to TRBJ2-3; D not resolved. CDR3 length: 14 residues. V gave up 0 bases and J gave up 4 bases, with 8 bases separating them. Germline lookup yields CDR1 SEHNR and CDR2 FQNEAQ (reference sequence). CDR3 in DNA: TGTGCCAGCAGCTTAGCTCAGGTATCAGATACGCAGTATTTT. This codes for CASSLAQVSDTQYF.

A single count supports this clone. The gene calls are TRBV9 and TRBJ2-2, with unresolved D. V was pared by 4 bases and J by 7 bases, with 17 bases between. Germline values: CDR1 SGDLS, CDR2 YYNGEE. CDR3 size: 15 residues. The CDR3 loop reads CASSPYTISDGELFF. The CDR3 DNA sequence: TGTGCCAGCAGCCCCTACACAATATCTGACGGGGAGCTGTTTTTT.

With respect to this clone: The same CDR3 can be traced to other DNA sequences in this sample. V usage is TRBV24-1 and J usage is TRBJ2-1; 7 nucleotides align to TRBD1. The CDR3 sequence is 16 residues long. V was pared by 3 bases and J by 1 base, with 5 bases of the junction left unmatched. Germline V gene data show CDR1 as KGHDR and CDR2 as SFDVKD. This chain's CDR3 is CATSDRTGNSYNEQFF. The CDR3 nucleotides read TGTGCCACCAGTGATCGGACAGGCAATTCCTACAATGAGCAGTTCTTC.

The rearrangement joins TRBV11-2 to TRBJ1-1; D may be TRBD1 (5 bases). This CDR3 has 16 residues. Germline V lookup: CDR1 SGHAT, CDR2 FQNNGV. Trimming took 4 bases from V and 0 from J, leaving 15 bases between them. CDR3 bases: TGTGCCAGCAGCTCGGGGAGGGGCCGTGTGAACACTGAAGCTTTCTTT. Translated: CASSSGRGRVNTEAFF. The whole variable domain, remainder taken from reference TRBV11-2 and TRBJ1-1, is EAGVAQSPRYKIIEKRQSVAFWCNPISGHATLYWYQQILGQGPKLLIQFQNNGVVDDSQLPKDRFSAERLKGVDSTLKIQPAKLEDSAVYLCASSSGRGRVNTEAFFGQGTRLTVV.

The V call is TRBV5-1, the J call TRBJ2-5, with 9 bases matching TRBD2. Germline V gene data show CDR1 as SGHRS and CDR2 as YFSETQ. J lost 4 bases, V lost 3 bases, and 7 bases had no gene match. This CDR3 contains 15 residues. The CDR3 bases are TGCGCCAGCAGCTGGATAGCGGGAGAAGCAGAGACCCAGTACTTC. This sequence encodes CASSWIAGEAETQYF.

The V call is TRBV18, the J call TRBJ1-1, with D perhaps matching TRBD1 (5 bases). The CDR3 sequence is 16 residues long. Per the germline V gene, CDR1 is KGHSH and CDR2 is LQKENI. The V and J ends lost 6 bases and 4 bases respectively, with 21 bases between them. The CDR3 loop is CASSPDRWGSGTEAFF. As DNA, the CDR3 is TGTGCCAGCTCTCCCGATAGATGGGGGAGTGGCACTGAAGCTTTCTTT. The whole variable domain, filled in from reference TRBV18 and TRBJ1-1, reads NAGVMQNPRHLVRRRGQEARLRCSPMKGHSHVYWYRQLPEEGLKFMVYLQKENIIDESGMPKERFSAEFPKEGPSILRIQQVVRGDSAAYFCASSPDRWGSGTEAFFGQGTRLTVV.

CDR3 sequence reads: CASSLGQTGIEAFF. As DNA, the CDR3 is TGCGCCAGCAGCTTAGGACAGACAGGGATTGAAGCTTTCTTT. The chain is built from TRBV5-1 and TRBJ1-1; TRBD1 agrees at 7 bases. Trimming took 2 bases from V and 7 from J; bases not matched to a gene: 8. CDR1 is SGHRS, CDR2 YFSETQ, per germline. The CDR3 loop spans 14 amino acids.

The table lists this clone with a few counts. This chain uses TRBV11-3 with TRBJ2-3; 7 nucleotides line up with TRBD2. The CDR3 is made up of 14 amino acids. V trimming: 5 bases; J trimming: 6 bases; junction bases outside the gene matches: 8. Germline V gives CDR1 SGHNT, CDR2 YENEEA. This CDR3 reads CASSGGLPTDTQYF. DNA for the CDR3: TGTGCCAGCAGCGGGGGACTACCGACTGATACGCAGTATTTT.

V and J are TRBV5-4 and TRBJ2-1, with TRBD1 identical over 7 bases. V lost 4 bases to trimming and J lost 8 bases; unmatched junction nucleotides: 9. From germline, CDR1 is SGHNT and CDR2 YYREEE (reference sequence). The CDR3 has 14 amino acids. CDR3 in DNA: TGTGCCAGCAGCAATACAGGGGTGAGGGATGAGCAGTTCTTC. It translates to CASSNTGVRDEQFF.

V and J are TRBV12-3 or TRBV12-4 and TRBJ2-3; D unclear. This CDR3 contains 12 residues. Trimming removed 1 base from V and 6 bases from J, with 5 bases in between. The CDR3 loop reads CASSLVVDTQYF. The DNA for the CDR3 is TGTGCCAGCAGTTTAGTCGTGGATACGCAGTATTTT.

Here the CDR3 reads CASSQDWVQADQPQHF. In DNA form, the CDR3 reads TGCGCCAGCAGCCAAGATTGGGTACAGGCGGATCAGCCCCAGCATTTT. This chain joins TRBV4-3 and TRBJ1-5; tentatively, D is TRBD1 (5 bases). From germline, CDR1 is LGHNA and CDR2 YSLEER. Trimming removed 0 bases from V and 5 bases from J, with 14 bases in between. The CDR3 has 16 residues.

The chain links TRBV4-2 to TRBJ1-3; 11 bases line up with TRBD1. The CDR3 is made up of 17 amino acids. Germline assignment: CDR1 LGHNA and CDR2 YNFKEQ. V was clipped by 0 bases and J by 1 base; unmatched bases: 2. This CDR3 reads CASSQDRDRGSGNTIYF. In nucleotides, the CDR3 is TGTGCCAGCAGCCAAGACCGGGACAGGGGGTCTGGAAACACCATATATTTT.

CDR3 sequence reads: CSGAGGQYRQETQYF. For the CDR3, the DNA is TGCAGCGGCGCCGGGGGACAGTACCGTCAAGAGACCCAGTACTTC. The rearrangement joins TRBV29-1 to TRBJ2-5; D might be TRBD1 (7 bases). This CDR3 has 15 residues. Trimming took off 7 bases at V and 2 bases at J, with 20 bases between the two ends. Germline values: CDR1 SQVTM, CDR2 ANQGSEA.

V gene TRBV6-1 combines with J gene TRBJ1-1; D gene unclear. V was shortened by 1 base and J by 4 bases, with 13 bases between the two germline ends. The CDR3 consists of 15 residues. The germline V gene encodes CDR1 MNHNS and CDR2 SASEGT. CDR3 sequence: CASSEGGYRGTEAFF. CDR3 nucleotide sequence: TGTGCCAGCAGTGAAGGAGGATATAGAGGCACTGAAGCTTTCTTT.